Below, one TCR beta chain is given with its context. Its antigen remains unknown. This record comes from a study of cytomegalovirus exposure and HLA in healthy donors. Some clones are missing from TCRdb's copy, which holds only in-frame ones; the method was immunoSEQ multiplex PCR. Of 70,000 to 75,000 clones listed, about 95% are singletons. Study results and limitations: Cytomegalovirus-associated status was assigned to about 160 TCR beta chains.

Germline lookup yields CDR1 SSHAT and CDR2 FNYEAQ (reference sequence). V was pared by 4 bases and J by 2 bases, with 8 bases between. The CDR3 sequence is 13 residues long. The source of this sequence is a woman under 30 in good health and CMV-seronegative. The rearrangement joins TRBV7-7 to TRBJ2-5; unclear D gene. The sample comprised PBMCs. CDR3 amino acids: CASSSQPQETQYF. CDR3 DNA sequence: TGTGCCAGCAGCTCACAGCCACAAGAGACCCAGTACTTC.